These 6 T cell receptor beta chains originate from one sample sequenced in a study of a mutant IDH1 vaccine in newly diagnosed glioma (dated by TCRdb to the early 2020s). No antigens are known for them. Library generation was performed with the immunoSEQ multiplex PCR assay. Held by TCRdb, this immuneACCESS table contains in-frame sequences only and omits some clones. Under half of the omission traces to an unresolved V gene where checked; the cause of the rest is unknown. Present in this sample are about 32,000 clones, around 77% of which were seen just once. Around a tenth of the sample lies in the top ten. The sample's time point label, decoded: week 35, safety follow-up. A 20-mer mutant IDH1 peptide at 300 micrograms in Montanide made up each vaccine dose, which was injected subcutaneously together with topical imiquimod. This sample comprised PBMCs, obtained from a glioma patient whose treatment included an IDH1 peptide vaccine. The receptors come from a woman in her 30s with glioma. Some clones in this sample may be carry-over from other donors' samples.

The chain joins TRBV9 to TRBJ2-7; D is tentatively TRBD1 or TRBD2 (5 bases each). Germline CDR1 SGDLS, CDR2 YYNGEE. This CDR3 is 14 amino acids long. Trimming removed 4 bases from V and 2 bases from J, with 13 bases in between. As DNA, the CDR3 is TGTGCCAGCAGCCAGGGCGAGGGGCCCTACGAGCAGTACTTC. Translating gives CASSQGEGPYEQYF.

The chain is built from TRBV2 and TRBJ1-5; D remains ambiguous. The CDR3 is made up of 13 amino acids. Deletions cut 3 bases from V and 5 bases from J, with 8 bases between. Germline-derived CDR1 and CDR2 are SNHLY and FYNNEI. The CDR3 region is CASSERVYQPQHF. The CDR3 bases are TGTGCCAGCAGTGAGCGAGTTTATCAGCCCCAGCATTTT.

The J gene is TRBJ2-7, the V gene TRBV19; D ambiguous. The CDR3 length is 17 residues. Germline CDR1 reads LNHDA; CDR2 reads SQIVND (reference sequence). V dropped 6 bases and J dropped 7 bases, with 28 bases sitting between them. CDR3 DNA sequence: TGTGCCAGTAGAGCTAACACCCTTTCTTCCACATCGCGGGAGCAGTACTTC. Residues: CASRANTLSSTSREQYF.

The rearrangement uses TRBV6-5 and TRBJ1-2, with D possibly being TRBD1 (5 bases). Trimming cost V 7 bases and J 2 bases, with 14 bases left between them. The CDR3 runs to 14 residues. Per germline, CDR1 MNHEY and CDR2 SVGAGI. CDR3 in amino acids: CASKGPFMNYGYTF. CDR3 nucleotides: TGTGCCAGCAAGGGACCTTTTATGAACTATGGCTACACCTTC.

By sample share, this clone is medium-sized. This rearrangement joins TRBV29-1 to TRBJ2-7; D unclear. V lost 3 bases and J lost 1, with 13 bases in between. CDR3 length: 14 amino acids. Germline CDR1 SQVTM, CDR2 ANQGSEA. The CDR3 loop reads CSVDGPPPSYEQYF. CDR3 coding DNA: TGCAGCGTTGACGGACCTCCACCGTCCTACGAGCAGTACTTC.

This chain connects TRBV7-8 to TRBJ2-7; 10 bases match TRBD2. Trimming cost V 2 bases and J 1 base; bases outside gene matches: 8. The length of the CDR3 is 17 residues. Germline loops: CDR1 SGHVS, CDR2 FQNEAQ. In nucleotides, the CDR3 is TGTGCCAGCAGCTTATCGAGCGGGAGGGCTCCTTCCTACGAGCAGTACTTC. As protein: CASSLSSGRAPSYEQYF. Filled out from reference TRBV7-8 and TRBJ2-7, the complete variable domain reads GAGVSQSPRYKVAKRGQDVALRCDPISGHVSLFWYQQALGQGPEFLTYFQNEAQLDKSGLPSDRFFAERPEGSVSTLKIQRTQQEDSAVYLCASSLSSGRAPSYEQYFGPGTRLTVT.